The TCR beta chain described here comes from a study of human T cells and chemical hapten exposure. The library tagged each cDNA molecule with unique molecular identifiers. TCRdb ran MiXCR on the RACE reads and lists one entry per CDR3 protein. The sample has hundreds of thousands of distinct CDR3 sequences, more than 5% seen once. The time point: patch test 2, 6 weeks after DPC sensitization. Treatment reported: therapeutic diphenylcyclopropenone sensitization with weekly scalp DPC. This clonotype was found many times. This sequence was found in a young woman with alopecia areata. Some clones in this sample may be carry-over from other donors' samples. The source was whole blood, collected in connection with sensitization to the hapten diphenylcyclopropenone (DPC).

CDR3 DNA: TGTGCCAGCAGTGGAGGGATGGGCACTGAAGCTTTCTTT. It is translated as CASSGGMGTEAFF. This chain joins TRBV2 and TRBJ1-1; no clear D. This CDR3 is built from 13 residues. V shed 4 bases and J shed 4 bases, with 10 bases lying between them. Germline V lookup: CDR1 SNHLY, CDR2 FYNNEI. Together with reference TRBV2 and TRBJ1-1, the CDR3 gives the full variable domain: EPEVTQTPSHQVTQMGQEVILRCVPISNHLYFYWYRQILGQKVEFLVSFYNNEISEKSEIFDDQFSVERPDGSNFTLKIRSTKLEDSAMYFCASSGGMGTEAFFGQGTRLTVV.